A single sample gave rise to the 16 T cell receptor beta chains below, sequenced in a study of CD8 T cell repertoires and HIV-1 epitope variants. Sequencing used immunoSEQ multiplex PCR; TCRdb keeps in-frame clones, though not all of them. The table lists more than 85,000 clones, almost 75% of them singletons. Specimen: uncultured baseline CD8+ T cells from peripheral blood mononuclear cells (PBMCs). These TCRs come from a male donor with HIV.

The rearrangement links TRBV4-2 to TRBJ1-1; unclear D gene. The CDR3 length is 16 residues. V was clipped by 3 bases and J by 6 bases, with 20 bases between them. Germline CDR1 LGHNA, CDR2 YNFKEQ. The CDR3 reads CASSQDHSGVWAEAFF. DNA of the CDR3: TGTGCCAGCAGCCAGGATCATAGTGGGGTGTGGGCTGAAGCTTTCTTT.

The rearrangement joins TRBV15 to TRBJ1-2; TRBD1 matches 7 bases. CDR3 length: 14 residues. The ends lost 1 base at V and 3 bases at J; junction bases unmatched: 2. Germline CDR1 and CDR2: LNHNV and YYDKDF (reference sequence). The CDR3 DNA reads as TGTGCCACCAGCAGAGTCAGGGGGGACTATGGCTACACCTTC. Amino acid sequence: CATSRVRGDYGYTF.

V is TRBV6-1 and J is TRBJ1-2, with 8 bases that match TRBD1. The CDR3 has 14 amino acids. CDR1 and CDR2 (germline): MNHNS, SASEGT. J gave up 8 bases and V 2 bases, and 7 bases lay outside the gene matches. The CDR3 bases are TGTGCCAGCAGTGAAAGGGGGACAGGCGGAGGCTACACCTTC. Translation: CASSERGTGGGYTF.

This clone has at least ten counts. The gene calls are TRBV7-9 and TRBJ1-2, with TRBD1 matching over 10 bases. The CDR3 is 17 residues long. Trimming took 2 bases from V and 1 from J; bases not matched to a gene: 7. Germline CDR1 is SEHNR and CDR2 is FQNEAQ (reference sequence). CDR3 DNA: TGTGCCAGCAGCTTATCCGTGGGGACAGGGGTTAACTATGGCTACACCTTC. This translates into CASSLSVGTGVNYGYTF.

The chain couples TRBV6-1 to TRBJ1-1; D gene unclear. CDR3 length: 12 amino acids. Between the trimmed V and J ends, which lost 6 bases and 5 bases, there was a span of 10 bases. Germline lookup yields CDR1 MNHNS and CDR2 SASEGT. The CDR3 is CASRVTVTEAFF. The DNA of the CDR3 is TGTGCCAGCAGGGTTACAGTAACTGAAGCTTTCTTT.

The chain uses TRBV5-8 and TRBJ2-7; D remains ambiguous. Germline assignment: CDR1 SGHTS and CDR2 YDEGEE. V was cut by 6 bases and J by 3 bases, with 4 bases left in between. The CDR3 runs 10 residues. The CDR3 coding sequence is TGTGCCAGCAATTTCTACGAGCAGTACTTC. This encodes CASNFYEQYF.

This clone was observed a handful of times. The CDR3: CASSLGQYNEQFF. The CDR3 DNA follows: TGTGCCAGCAGCTTGGGACAGTACAATGAGCAGTTCTTC. The genes are TRBV11-2 and TRBJ2-1, with 7 bases matching TRBD1. The germline gives CDR1 SGHAT, CDR2 FQNNGV. This CDR3 spans 13 amino acids. Losses at the gene ends were 3 bases for V and 4 bases for J; bases not matched to a gene: 0.

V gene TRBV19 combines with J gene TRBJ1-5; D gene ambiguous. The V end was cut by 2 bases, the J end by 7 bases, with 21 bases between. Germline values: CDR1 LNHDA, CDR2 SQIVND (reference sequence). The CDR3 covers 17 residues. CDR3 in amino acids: CASSISFRETTPQPQHF. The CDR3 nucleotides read TGTGCCAGTAGTATATCTTTCCGAGAGACAACCCCACAGCCCCAGCATTTT. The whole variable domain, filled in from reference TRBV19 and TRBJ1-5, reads DGGITQSPKYLFRKEGQNVTLSCEQNLNHDAMYWYRQDPGQGLRLIYYSQIVNDFQKGDIAEGYSVSREKKESFPLTVTSAQKNPTAFYLCASSISFRETTPQPQHFGDGTRLSIL.

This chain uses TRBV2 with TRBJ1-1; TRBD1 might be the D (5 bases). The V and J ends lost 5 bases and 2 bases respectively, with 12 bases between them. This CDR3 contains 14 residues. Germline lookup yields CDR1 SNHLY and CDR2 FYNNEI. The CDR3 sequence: CASSWGGANTEAFF. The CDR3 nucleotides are TGTGCCAGCAGTTGGGGCGGGGCAAACACTGAAGCTTTCTTT.

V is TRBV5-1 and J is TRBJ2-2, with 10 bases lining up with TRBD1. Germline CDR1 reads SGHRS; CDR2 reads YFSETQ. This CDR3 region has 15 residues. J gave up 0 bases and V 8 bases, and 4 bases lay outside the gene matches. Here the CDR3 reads CASRQGASNTGELFF. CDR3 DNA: TGCGCCAGTAGACAGGGGGCATCGAACACCGGGGAGCTGTTTTTT.

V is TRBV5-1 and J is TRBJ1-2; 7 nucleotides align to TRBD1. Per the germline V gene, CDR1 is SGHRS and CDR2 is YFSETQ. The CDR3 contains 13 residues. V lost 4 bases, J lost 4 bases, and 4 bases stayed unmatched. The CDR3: CASSPGQIYGYTF. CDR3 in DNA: TGCGCCAGCAGCCCGGGACAGATCTATGGCTACACCTTC.

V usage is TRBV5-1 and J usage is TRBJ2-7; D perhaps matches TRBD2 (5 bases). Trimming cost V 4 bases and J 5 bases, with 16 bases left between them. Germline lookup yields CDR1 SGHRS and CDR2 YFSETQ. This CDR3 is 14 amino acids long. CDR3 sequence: CASSPVRAFDEQYF. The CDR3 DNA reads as TGCGCCAGCAGCCCGGTGCGGGCATTTGACGAGCAGTACTTC.

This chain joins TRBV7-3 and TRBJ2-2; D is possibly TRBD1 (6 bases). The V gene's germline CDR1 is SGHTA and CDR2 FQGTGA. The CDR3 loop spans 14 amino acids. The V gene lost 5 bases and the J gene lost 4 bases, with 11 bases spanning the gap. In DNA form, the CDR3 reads TGTGCCAGCAGCCCGGGACACTCCACCGGGGAGCTGTTTTTT. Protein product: CASSPGHSTGELFF.

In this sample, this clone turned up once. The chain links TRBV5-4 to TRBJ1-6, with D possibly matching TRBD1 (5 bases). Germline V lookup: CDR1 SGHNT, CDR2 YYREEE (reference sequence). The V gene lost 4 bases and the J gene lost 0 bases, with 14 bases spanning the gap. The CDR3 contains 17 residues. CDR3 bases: TGTGCCAGCAGCGGGGGTGGGCAGAGCTCCTATAATTCACCCCTCCACTTT. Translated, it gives CASSGGGQSSYNSPLHF.

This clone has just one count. CDR3 loop: CASTWGEDLETQYF. CDR3 sequence (DNA): TGTGCCAGCACCTGGGGGGAGGACCTGGAGACCCAGTACTTC. This rearrangement joins TRBV6-6 to TRBJ2-5, with D possibly being TRBD2 (6 bases). Germline V gene data show CDR1 as MNHNY and CDR2 as SVGAGI (reference sequence). Trimming cost V 7 bases and J 5 bases, with 17 bases left between them. This CDR3 has 14 residues.

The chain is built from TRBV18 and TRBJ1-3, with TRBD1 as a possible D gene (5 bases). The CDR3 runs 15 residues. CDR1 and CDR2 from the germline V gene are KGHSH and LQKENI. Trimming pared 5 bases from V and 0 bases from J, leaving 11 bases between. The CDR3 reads CASSMGRSSGNTIYF. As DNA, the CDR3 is TGTGCCAGCTCAATGGGACGGTCCTCTGGAAACACCATATATTTT. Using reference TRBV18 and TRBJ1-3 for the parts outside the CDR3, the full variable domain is NAGVMQNPRHLVRRRGQEARLRCSPMKGHSHVYWYRQLPEEGLKFMVYLQKENIIDESGMPKERFSAEFPKEGPSILRIQQVVRGDSAAYFCASSMGRSSGNTIYFGEGSWLTVV.